This T cell receptor beta chain was observed in a study of T-cell memory formation after mild COVID-19. Study-level findings and limits: That cross-reactive memory joined was suggested by some responding clones appearing in pre-infection memory. Researchers report contracting CD4+ clones mostly in CM and EM, with CD8+ clones in EMRA.

In this sample, this clonotype turned up many times. The antigen is not known. A much larger clone differs from this one at a single base, so this may be a read error. Constant-segment primers were used for 5'RACE, and the resulting TCR alpha and TCR beta cDNA libraries carried sample barcodes and UMIs. Each CDR3 protein gets one entry after TCRdb re-called the 5' RACE reads with MiXCR. The data hold a few hundred thousand distinct CDR3 sequences, with about a sixth observed a single time. The specimen was PBMCs or a T cell subset sorted from them (not recorded which). The sequence was collected from a man between 18 and 29 years old who had mild COVID-19 (a few samples of this study predate the infection). Cell type and time point are not known.

CDR3 bases: TGTGCCAGCAGCCAACCCGGGACTAGCGGGGGGGAGACCCAGTACTTC. Its translation: CASSQPGTSGGETQYF. The chain is built from TRBV4-2 and TRBJ2-5; 15 nucleotides align to TRBD2. The CDR3 totals 16 residues. Germline lookup yields CDR1 LGHNA and CDR2 YNFKEQ. V was pared by 2 bases and J by 5 bases, with 3 bases of the junction left unmatched.